The T cell receptor (beta chain) under discussion was sequenced for a study of blood T cell repertoires in COVID-19. Study-level background: Material from acute and convalescent COVID-19 was sourced from the United States, Italy and Spain.

V lost 1 base to trimming and J lost 6 bases, with 15 bases between them. The germline CDR1 and CDR2 sequences are KGHSH and LQKENI. The CDR3 sequence is 16 residues long. Generated by immunoSEQ multiplex PCR, the TCRdb table keeps only in-frame clones and is missing some. The profile covers about 170,000 clones, with approximately 86% appearing a single time and roughly 10% taken by the ten largest. This clone was detected a few times. V is TRBV18 and J is TRBJ2-2, with D perhaps matching TRBD2 (5 bases). What was sequenced was peripheral blood. This TCR derives from a woman older than 75 with active or convalescent COVID-19. The CDR3 loop is CASSPLNQAAPGELFF. The CDR3 DNA is TGTGCCAGCTCACCACTTAATCAAGCGGCACCCGGGGAGCTGTTTTTT.